This record looks at one T cell receptor (beta chain) sequence and its context. Trimming took 5 bases from V and 8 from J; bases not matched to a gene: 12. Germline V gene data show CDR1 as MNHEY and CDR2 as SMNVEV (reference sequence). This CDR3 has 16 amino acids. The data stem from a study of regulatory and conventional T cells in RAG deficiency. Data came from immunoSEQ multiplex PCR; TCRdb stores just in-frame clones and leaves some out. The sample lists 20,000 or so clones; approximately 86% were seen once. Genomic DNA came from blood regulatory T cells gated CD4+ CD25-high CD127-low. These same records also appear under a second study, on regulatory T cells. That paper states: The PCR used 52 TRBV and 13 TRBJ primers.

The TCR comes from a human donor in good health. The chain uses TRBV27 and TRBJ1-2, with TRBD1 identical over 12 bases. What was sequenced was Tregs sorted from blood. This CDR3 reads CASSRDRGLLAGGYTF. The CDR3 DNA follows: TGTGCCAGCAGTCGGGACAGGGGGCTTTTGGCCGGCGGCTACACCTTC.